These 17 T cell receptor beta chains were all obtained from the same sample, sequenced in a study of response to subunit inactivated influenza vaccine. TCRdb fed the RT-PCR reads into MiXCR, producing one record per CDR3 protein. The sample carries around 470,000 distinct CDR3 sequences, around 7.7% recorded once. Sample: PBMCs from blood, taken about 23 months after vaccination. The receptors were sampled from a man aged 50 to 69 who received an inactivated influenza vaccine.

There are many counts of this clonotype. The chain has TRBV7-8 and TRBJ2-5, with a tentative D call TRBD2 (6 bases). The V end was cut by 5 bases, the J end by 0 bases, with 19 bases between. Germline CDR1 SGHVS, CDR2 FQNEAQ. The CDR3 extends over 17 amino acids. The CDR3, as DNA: TGTGCCAGCAGCCTAGGGACTCCGACCCTGTACCAAGAGACCCAGTACTTC. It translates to CASSLGTPTLYQETQYF.

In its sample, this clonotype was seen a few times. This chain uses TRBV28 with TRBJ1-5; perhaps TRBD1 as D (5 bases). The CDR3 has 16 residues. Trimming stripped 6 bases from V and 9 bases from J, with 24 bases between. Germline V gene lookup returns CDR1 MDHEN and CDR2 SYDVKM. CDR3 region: CASRPGGWGRLRPQHF. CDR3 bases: TGTGCCAGCAGGCCTGGGGGATGGGGGAGGTTGAGGCCCCAGCATTTT.

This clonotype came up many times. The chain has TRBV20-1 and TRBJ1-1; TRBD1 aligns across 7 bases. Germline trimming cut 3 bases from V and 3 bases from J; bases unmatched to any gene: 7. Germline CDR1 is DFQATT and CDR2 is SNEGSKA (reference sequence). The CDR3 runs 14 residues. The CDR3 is CSASTGARDTEAFF. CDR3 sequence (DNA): TGCAGTGCTAGCACAGGGGCGCGGGACACTGAAGCTTTCTTT.

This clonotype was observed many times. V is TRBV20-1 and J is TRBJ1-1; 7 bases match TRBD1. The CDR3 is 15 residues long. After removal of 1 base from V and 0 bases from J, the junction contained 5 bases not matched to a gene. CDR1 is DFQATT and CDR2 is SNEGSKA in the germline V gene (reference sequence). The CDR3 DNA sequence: TGCAGTGCTAGAGCCAGACAGGGCCTGAACACTGAAGCTTTCTTT. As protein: CSARARQGLNTEAFF.

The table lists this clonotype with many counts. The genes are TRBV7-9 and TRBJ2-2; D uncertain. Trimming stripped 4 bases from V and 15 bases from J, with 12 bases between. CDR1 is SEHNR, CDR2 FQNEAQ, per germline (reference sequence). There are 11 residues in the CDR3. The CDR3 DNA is TGTGCCAGCAGCTCGGGTGTGATAATGTTTTTT. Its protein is CASSSGVIMFF.

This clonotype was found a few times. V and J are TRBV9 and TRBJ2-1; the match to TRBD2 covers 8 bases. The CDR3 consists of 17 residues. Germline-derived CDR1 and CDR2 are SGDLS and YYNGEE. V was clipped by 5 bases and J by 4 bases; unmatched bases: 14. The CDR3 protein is CASSGGGAGETYNEQFF. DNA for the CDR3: TGTGCCAGCAGTGGGGGGGGAGCGGGAGAAACTTACAATGAGCAGTTCTTC.

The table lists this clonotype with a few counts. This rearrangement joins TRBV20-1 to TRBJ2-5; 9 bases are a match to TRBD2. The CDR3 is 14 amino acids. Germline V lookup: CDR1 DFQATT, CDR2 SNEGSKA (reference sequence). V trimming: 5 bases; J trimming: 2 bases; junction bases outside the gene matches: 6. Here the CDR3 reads CSAGSGGPQETQYF. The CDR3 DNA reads TGCAGTGCTGGTAGCGGGGGCCCTCAAGAGACCCAGTACTTC.

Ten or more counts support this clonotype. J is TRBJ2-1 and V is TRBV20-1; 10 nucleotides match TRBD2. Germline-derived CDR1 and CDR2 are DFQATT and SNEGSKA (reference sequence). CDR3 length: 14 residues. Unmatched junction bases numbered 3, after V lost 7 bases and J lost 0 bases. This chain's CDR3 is CSVAGGRSYNEQFF. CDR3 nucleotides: TGCAGTGTAGCGGGGGGCCGCTCCTACAATGAGCAGTTCTTC.

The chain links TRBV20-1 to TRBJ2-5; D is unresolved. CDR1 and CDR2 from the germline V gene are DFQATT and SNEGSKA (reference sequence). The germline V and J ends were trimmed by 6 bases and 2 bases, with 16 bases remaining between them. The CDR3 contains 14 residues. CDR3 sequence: CSAPLRRHQETQYF. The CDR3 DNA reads TGCAGTGCACCACTCCGGCGCCATCAAGAGACCCAGTACTTC.

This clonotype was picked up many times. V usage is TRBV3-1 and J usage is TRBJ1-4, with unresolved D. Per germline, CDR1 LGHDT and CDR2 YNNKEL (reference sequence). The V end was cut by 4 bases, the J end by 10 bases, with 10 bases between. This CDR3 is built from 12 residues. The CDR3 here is CASSPLTGKLFF. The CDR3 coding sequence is TGTGCCAGCAGCCCATTGACTGGAAAACTGTTTTTT.

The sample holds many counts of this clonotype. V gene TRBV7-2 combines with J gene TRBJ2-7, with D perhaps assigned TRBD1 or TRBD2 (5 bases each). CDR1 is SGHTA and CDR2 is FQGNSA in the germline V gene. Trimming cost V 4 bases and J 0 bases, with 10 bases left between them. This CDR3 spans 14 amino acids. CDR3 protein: CASSWAGSSYEQYF. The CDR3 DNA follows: TGTGCCAGCAGCTGGGCAGGGAGCTCCTACGAGCAGTACTTC.

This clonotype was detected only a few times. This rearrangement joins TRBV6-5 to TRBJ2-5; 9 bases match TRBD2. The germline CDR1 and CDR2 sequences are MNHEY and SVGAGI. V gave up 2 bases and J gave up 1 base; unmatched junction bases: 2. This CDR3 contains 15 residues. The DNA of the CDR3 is TGTGCCAGCAGTTACAGCGGGGGGCGCCAAGAGACCCAGTACTTC. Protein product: CASSYSGGRQETQYF.

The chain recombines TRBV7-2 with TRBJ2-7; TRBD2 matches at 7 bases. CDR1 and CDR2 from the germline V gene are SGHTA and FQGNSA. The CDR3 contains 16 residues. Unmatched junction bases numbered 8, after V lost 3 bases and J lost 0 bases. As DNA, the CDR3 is TGTGCCAGCAGCTTCAAACCTAGCGGTAGCTCCTACGAGCAGTACTTC. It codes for CASSFKPSGSSYEQYF.

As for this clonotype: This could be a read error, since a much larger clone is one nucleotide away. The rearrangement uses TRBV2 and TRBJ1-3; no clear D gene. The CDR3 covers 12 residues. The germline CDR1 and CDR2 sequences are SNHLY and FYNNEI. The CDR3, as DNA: TGTGCCGGCAGCACCGCGGGAAACACCATATATTTT. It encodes CAGSTAGNTIYF.

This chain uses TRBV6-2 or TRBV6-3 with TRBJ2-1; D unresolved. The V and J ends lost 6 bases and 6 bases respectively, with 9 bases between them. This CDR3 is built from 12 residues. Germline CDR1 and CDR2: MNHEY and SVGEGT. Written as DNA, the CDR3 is TGTGCCAGCAGCCAGACTGTCAATGAGCAGTTCTTC. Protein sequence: CASSQTVNEQFF.

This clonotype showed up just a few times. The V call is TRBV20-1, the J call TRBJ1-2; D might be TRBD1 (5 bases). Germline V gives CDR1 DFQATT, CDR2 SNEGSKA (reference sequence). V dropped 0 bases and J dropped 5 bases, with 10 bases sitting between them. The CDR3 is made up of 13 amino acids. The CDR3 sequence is CSAREGVYYGYTF. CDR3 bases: TGCAGTGCTAGAGAGGGGGTCTATTATGGCTACACCTTC.

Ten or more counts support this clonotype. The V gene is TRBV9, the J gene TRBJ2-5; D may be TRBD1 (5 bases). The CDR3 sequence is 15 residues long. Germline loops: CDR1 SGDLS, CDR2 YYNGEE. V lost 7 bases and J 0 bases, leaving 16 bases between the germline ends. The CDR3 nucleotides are TGTGCCAGCTTTCCCGACAGAGAGTACCAAGAGACCCAGTACTTC. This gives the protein CASFPDREYQETQYF.